This passage covers 8 T cell receptor beta chains from one sample sequenced in a study of shared clonotypes between healthy human individuals. The repertoire was sequenced with immunoSEQ multiplex PCR; TCRdb's copy has only in-frame clones and lacks some. The table lists some 470,000 clones, around 80% of them singletons, with roughly 13% in the top ten. Sequencing was carried out using PBMCs. The source of these receptors is a woman in her 40s in good health. Some clones in this sample may be carry-over from other donors' samples.

The chain links TRBV18 to TRBJ2-3; weak D call: TRBD2 (5 bases). V lost 3 bases, J lost 2 bases, and 15 bases lay in between. In germline, CDR1 is KGHSH, CDR2 LQKENI. There are 16 residues in the CDR3. CDR3 DNA: TGTGCCAGCTCACCGTCAGCTCGGGGTCTCACAGATACGCAGTATTTT. It specifies CASSPSARGLTDTQYF.

The chain uses TRBV19 and TRBJ1-1, with D uncertain. Germline CDR1 and CDR2: LNHDA and SQIVND (reference sequence). V lost 5 bases to trimming and J lost 0 bases, with 7 bases between them. CDR3 size: 13 residues. The CDR3 is CASSFTMNTEAFF. CDR3 sequence (DNA): TGTGCCAGTAGTTTCACCATGAACACTGAAGCTTTCTTT. Full variable domain (outside the CDR3, taken from reference TRBV19 and TRBJ1-1): DGGITQSPKYLFRKEGQNVTLSCEQNLNHDAMYWYRQDPGQGLRLIYYSQIVNDFQKGDIAEGYSVSREKKESFPLTVTSAQKNPTAFYLCASSFTMNTEAFFGQGTRLTVV.

Points on this clone: The junction departs from germline at one end; a sequencing error may be responsible. This rearrangement joins TRBV7-9 to TRBJ2-7; D might be TRBD1 (5 bases). This CDR3 is 13 amino acids long. Germline assignment: CDR1 SEHNR and CDR2 FQNEAQ (reference sequence). CDR3 DNA: TGTCCCAGCAGCTTACACGACAGCCTCGAGCAGTACTTC. Translating it yields CPSSLHDSLEQYF.

J is TRBJ2-7 and V is TRBV4-2; TRBD2 aligns across 14 bases. Germline CDR1 and CDR2: LGHNA and YNFKEQ. The CDR3 is made up of 17 amino acids. V dropped 4 bases and J dropped 5; count of bases not matched to a gene: 10. CDR3 sequence (DNA): TGTGCCAGCAGCCCGACTAGCGGGAGGGCCATGGGGCACGAGCAGTACTTC. This encodes CASSPTSGRAMGHEQYF.

The rearrangement uses TRBV19 and TRBJ2-1; TRBD1 aligns across 7 bases. With 7 bases clipped from V and 1 base from J, the junction kept 10 bases outside the gene matches. This CDR3 spans 16 amino acids. Germline V gene data show CDR1 as LNHDA and CDR2 as SQIVND (reference sequence). CDR3 in DNA: TGTGCCAGTACCCTAACAGGGGCCCGATCCTACAATGAGCAGTTCTTC. It yields the protein CASTLTGARSYNEQFF.

This clone occurred a few times. The chain couples TRBV7-9 to TRBJ2-5; 12 bases are a match to TRBD2. The germline gives CDR1 SEHNR, CDR2 FQNEAQ (reference sequence). V lost 1 base to trimming and J lost 1 base; unmatched junction nucleotides: 10. The CDR3 length is 19 residues. The CDR3 spells CASSLGGRTSGVVQETQYF. As DNA, the CDR3 is TGTGCCAGCAGCTTAGGTGGGCGGACTAGCGGGGTTGTCCAAGAGACCCAGTACTTC.

The chain links TRBV6-4 to TRBJ1-1; no reliable D call. V shed 3 bases and J shed 4 bases, with 9 bases lying between them. Germline V gene lookup returns CDR1 MRHNA and CDR2 SNTAGT. CDR3 length: 13 residues. Here the CDR3 DNA reads TGTGCCAGCAGTGAAGGTCGTAGCACTGAAGCTTTCTTT. Protein: CASSEGRSTEAFF.

The chain combines TRBV6-6 with TRBJ1-2; D is unresolved. Germline V CDR1 and CDR2: MNHNY, SVGAGI (reference sequence). This CDR3 contains 12 residues. V was cut by 2 bases and J by 5 bases, with 6 bases left in between. CDR3 nucleotide sequence: TGTGCCAGCAGTTACGCGGAATATGGCTACACCTTC. Translation: CASSYAEYGYTF.